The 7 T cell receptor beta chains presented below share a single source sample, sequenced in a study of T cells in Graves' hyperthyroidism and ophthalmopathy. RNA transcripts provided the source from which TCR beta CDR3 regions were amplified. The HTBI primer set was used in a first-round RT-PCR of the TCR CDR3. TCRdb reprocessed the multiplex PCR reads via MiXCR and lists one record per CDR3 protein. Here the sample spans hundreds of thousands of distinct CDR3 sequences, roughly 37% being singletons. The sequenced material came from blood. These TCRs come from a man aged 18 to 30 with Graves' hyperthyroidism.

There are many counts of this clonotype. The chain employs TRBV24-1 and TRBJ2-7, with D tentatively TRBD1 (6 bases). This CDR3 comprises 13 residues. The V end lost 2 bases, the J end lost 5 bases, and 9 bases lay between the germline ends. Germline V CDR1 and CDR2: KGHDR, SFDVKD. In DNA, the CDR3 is TGTGCCACCAGTGATTCTCCAGGGGACGAGCAGTACTTC. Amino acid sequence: CATSDSPGDEQYF.

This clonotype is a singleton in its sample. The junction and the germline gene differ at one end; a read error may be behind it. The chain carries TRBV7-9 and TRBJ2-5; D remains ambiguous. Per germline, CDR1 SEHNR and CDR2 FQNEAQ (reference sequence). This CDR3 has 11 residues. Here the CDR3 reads CASSQEETQCF. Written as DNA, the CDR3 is TGTGCCAGCAGCCAAGAGGAGACCCAGTGCTTC. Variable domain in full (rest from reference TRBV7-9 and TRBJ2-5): DTGVSQNPRHKITKRGQNVTFRCDPISEHNRLYWYRQTLGQGPEFLTYFQNEAQLEKSRLLSDRFSAERPKGSFSTLEIQRTEQGDSAMYLCASSQEETQCFGPGTRLLVL.

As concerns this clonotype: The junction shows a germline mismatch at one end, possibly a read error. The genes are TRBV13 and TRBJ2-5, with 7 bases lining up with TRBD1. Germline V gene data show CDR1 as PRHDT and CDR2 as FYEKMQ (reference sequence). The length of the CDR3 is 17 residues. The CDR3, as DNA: TGTGCCAGCAGCTCGCGCCACTTCACAGGGGCCAAAGAGGCCCAGTACTTC. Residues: CASSSRHFTGAKEAQYF.

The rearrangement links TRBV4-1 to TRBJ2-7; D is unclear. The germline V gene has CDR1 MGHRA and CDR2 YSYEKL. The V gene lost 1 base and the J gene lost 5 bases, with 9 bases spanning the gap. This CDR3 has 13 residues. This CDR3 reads CASSQGVRDEQYF. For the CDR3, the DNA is TGCGCCAGCAGCCAAGGCGTAAGGGACGAGCAGTACTTC.

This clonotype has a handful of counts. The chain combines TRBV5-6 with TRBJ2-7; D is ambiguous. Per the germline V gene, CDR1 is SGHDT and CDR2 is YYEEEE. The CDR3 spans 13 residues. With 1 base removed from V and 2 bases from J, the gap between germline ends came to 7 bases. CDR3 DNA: TGTGCCAGCAGCTTGATCCAGACCTACGAGCAGTACTTC. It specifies CASSLIQTYEQYF.

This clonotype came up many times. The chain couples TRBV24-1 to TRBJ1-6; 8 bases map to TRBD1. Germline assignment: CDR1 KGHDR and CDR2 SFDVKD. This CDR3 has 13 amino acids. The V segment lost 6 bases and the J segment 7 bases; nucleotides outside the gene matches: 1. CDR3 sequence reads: CATSPGGNSPLHF. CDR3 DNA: TGTGCCACCAGTCCAGGGGGCAATTCACCCCTCCACTTT.

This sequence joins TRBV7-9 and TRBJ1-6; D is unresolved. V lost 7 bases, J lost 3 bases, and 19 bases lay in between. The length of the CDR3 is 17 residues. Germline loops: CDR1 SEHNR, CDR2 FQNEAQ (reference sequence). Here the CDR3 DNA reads TGTGCCAGCACCAACGACCGGGAGTTAGGCTATAATTCACCCCTCCACTTT. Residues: CASTNDRELGYNSPLHF.